This T cell receptor beta chain was recorded in a study of blood T cells in healthy people across ages. Combining a sample-barcoded 5' primer with a J-beta primer mix, a second PCR ran for about 7 to 11 cycles. TCRdb reprocessed the 5' RACE reads via MiXCR and lists one record per CDR3 protein. The sample shows around 800,000 distinct CDR3 sequences, about 47% of them seen only once. Total RNA extracted from each sample amounted to at least 6 micrograms. With V trimmed by 0 bases and J by 5 bases, 9 bases remained unmatched. CDR3 length: 15 residues. Germline V gene lookup returns CDR1 DFQATT and CDR2 SNEGSKA (reference sequence). Overall study results and limits: The recorded TCR beta diversity per million T cells decreased in a roughly linear manner with age. With donor CMV status unknown, expanded clonotype changes were possibly confounded.

Only a few counts were recorded for this clonotype. Its antigen is unknown. The chain is built from TRBV20-1 and TRBJ1-2; 7 bases map to TRBD1. Sample: blood. The TCR comes from a man older than 75 in good health. CDR3 amino acids: CSARDQAGGGYGYTF. Written as DNA, the CDR3 is TGCAGTGCTAGAGATCAGGCAGGGGGAGGGTATGGCTACACCTTC.